The clone carrying this T cell receptor (beta chain) was observed a few times. This sample was taken from a study of blood T cell repertoires in COVID-19. Overall study: The United States, Italy and Spain supplied acute and convalescent COVID-19 samples. Nucleic acid was either cDNA or gDNA, and it came from T cells, B-cell-depleted T cells, or PBMCs.

Seattle participants joined during active infection and were tracked over time. In the original analysis: Quantification of nucleated cells was approximated via reference gene primer amplification. Clones were sequenced by immunoSEQ multiplex PCR, and TCRdb holds only the in-frame ones, with some missing. V and J calls and clone size are copied from that table; D and trimming were computed from the DNA. The table records under 300,000 clones, 90% of them present only once. In germline, CDR1 is SEHNR, CDR2 FQNEAQ (reference sequence). V lost 5 bases, J lost 6 bases, and 14 bases lay in between. The CDR3 is made up of 13 amino acids.

V is TRBV7-9 and J is TRBJ2-7; a weak D match, TRBD1 (5 bases). The clonotype comes from a woman in her sixties with COVID-19, enrolled during active disease. Sequenced: peripheral blood. The CDR3 bases are TGTGCCAGCAGCCGTAGTCAGGGCGGCGAGCAGTACTTC. It encodes CASSRSQGGEQYF.